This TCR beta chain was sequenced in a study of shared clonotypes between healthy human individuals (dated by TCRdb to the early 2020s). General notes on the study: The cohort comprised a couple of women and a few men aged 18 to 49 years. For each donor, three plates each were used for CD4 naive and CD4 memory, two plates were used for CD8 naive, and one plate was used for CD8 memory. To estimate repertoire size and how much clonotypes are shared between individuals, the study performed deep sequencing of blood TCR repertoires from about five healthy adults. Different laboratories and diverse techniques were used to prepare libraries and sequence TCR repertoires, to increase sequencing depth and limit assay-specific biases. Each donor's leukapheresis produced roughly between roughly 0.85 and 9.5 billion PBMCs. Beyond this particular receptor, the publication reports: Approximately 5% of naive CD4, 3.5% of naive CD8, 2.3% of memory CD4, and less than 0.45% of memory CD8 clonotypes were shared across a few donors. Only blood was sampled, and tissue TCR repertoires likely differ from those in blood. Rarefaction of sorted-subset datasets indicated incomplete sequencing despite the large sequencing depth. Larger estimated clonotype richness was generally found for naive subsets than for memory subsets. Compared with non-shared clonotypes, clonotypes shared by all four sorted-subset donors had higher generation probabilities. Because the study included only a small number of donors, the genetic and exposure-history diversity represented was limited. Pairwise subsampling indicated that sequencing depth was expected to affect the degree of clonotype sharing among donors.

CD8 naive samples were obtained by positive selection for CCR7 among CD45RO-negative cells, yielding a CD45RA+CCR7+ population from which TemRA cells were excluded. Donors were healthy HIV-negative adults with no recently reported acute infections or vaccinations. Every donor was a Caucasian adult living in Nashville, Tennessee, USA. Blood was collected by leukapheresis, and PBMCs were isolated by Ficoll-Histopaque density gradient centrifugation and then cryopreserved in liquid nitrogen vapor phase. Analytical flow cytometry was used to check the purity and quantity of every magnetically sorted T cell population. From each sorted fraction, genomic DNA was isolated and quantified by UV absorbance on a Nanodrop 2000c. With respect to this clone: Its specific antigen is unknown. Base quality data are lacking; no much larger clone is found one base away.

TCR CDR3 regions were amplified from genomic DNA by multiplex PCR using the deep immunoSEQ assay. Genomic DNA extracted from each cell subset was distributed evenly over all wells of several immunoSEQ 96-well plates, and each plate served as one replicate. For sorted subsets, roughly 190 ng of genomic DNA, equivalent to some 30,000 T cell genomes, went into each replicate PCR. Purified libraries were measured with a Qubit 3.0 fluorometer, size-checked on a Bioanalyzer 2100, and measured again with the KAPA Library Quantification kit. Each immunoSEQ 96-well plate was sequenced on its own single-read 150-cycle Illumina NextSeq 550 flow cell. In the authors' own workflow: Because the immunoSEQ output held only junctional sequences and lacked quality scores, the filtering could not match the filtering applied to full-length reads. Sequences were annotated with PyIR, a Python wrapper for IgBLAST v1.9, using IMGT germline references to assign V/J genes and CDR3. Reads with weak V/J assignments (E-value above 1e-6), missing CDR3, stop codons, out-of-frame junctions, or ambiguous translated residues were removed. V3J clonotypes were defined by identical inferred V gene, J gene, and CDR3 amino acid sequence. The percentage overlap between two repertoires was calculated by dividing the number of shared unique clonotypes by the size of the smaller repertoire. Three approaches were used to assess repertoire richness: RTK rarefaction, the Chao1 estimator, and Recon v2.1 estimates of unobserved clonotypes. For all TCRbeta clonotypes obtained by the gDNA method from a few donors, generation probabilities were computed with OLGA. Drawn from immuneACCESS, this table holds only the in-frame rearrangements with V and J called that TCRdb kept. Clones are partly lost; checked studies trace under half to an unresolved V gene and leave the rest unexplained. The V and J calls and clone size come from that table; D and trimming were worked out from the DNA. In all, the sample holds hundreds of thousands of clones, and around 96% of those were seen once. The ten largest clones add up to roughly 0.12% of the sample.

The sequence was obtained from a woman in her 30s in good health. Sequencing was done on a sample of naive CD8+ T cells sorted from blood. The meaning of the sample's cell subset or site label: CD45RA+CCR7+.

The CDR3 has the sequence CASTSWDTRSNTEAFF. The nucleotides are TGTGCCAGCACCTCTTGGGACACGAGATCGAACACTGAAGCTTTCTTT. The chain employs TRBV28 and TRBJ1-1; the best D guess is TRBD1, with 6 bases matching. The CDR3, from cysteine to phenylalanine, totals 16 residues. Just the 48-base CDR3 DNA is kept, in frame starting at base 1. CDR1 and CDR2 are read off the germline V gene as MDHEN and SYDVKM. Between the V and J ends, shortened by 7 bases and 1 base respectively, the junction contains 19 bases. With all but the CDR3 taken from the reference TRBV28 and TRBJ1-1 genes, the full variable domain is: DVKVTQSSRYLVKRTGEKVFLECVQDMDHENMFWYRQDPGLGLRLIYFSYDVKMKEKGDIPEGYSVSREKKERFSLILESASTNQTSMYLCASTSWDTRSNTEAFFGQGTRLTVV.